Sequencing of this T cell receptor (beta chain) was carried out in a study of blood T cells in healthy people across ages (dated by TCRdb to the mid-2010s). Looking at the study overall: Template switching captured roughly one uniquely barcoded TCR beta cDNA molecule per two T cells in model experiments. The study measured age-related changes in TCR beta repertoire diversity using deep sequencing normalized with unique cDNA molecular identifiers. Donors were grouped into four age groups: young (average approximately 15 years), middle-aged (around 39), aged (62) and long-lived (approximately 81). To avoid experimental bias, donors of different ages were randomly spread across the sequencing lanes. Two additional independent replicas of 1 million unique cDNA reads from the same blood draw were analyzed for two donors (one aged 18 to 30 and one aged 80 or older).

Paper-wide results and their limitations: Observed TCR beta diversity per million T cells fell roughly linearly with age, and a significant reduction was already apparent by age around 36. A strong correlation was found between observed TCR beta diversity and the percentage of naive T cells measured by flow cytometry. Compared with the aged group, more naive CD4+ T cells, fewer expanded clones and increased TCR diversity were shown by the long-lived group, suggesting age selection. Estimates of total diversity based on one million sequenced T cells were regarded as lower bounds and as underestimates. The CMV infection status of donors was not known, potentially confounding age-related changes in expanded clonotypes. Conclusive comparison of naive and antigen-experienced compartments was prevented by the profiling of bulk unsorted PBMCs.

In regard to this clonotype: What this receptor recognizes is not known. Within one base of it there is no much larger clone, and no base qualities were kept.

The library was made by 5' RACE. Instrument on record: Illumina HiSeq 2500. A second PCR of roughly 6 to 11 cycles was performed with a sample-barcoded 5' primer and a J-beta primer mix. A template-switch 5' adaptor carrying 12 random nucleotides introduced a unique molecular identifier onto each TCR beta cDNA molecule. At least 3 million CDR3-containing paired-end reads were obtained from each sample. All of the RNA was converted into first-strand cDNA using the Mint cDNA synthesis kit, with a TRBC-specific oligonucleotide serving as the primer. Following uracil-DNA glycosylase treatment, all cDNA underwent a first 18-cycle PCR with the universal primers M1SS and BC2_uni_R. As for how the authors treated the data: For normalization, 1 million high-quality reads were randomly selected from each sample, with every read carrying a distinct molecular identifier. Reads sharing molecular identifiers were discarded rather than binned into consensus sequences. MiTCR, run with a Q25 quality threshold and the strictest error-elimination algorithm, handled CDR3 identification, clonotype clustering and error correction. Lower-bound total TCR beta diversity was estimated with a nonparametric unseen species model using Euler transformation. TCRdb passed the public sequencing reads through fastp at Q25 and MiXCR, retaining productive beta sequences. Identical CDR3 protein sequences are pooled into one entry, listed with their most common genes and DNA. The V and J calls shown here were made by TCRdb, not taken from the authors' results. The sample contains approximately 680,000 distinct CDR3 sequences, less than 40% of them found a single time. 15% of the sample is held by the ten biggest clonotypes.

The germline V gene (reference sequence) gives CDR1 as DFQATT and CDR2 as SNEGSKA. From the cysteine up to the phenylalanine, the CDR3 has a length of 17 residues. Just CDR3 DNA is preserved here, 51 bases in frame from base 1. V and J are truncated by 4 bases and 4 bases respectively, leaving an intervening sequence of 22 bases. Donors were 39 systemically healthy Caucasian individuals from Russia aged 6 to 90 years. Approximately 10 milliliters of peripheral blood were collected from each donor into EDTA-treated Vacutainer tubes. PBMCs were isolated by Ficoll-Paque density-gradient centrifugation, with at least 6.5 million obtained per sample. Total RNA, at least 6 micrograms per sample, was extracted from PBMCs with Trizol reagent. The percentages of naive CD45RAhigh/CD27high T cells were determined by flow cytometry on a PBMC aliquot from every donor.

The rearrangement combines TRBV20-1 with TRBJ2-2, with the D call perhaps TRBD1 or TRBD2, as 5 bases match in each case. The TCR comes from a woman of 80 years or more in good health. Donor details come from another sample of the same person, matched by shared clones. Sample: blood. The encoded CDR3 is CSAIRRARGAATGELFF. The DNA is TGCAGTGCTATCCGCCGTGCTAGGGGAGCCGCCACCGGGGAGCTGTTTTTT.